This T cell receptor (beta chain) was recorded in a study of cytomegalovirus exposure and HLA in healthy donors. V lost 7 bases, J lost 3 bases, and 13 bases lay in between. CDR3 size: 13 residues. The germline V gene encodes CDR1 SGHAT and CDR2 FQNNGV. Separation from the roughly 680-subject first cohort characterized the roughly 120-subject validation cohort, to which the donors belonged. Measured with immunoSEQ multiplex PCR; TCRdb has only the in-frame clones, and not every one. The sample lists about 150,000 clones; about 86% were seen once. The chain combines TRBV11-2 with TRBJ2-7; no clear D. The sequenced sample consisted of PBMCs. The TCR sequence derives from a human donor in good health. The CDR3 spells CASTQIQIYEQYF. The CDR3 coding sequence is TGTGCCAGCACCCAGATACAGATCTACGAGCAGTACTTC.